A single T cell receptor beta chain is shown here with its context. These data belong to a study of sequential checkpoint blockade in melanoma. The overall study: Arm A got nivolumab then ipilimumab; arm B the reverse, 1:1. After both sequences, patients received maintenance nivolumab.

Here immunoSEQ multiplex PCR was the method, and the copy in TCRdb shows in-frame clones only, minus some. Of approximately 29,000 clones in the sample, approximately 86% were seen once. The germline V gene has CDR1 SGHVS and CDR2 FQNEAQ. The junction had 3 bases not matched to a gene; V was cut back by 1 base and J by 5 bases. The CDR3 contains 14 residues. The treatment here: randomized to nivolumab then ipilimumab (arm A) or the reverse (arm B). PBMC sorting kept live CD3+CD8+ cells without CD19 or CD56. The gene calls are TRBV7-8 and TRBJ1-2; 8 nucleotides line up with TRBD1. The sequence derives from a human donor with melanoma. The source was CD8+ T cells sorted from blood (inferred from file names), collected from a patient given nivolumab and ipilimumab in sequence. This CDR3 is CASSLVGTGYGYTF. The CDR3 DNA reads as TGTGCCAGCAGCTTAGTGGGGACAGGTTATGGCTACACCTTC.